Below, 30 T cell receptor beta chains from the same sample are listed, as sequenced in a study of T-cell memory formation after mild COVID-19. TCRdb used MiXCR to reprocess the 5' RACE reads, holding one entry per CDR3 protein. The sample consists of roughly 480,000 distinct CDR3 sequences, 20% to 30% of them appearing once. The sequenced sample was PBMCs or a T cell subset sorted from them (not recorded which). These receptors all stem from an adult woman who had mild COVID-19 (a few samples of this study predate the infection). Cell type and time point are not known.

The chain joins TRBV7-3 to TRBJ2-1, with 11 bases identical to TRBD2. The CDR3 is made up of 13 amino acids. CDR1 and CDR2 (germline): SGHTA, FQGTGA. V trimming: 4 bases; J trimming: 12 bases; junction bases outside the gene matches: 5. The CDR3 reads CASSSPGLAAQFF. As DNA, the CDR3 is TGTGCCAGCAGCTCCCCGGGACTAGCGGCGCAGTTCTTC.

The chain couples TRBV24-1 to TRBJ2-1, with 9 bases identical to TRBD1. Looked up from germline, CDR1 is KGHDR and CDR2 is SFDVKD. V gave up 3 bases and J gave up 4 bases; unmatched junction bases: 6. CDR3 length: 16 amino acids. CDR3 bases: TGTGCCACCAGTGATCCCGACAGGGGGGAGTACAATGAGCAGTTCTTC. Protein sequence: CATSDPDRGEYNEQFF.

This chain connects TRBV24-1 to TRBJ2-1; 10 bases line up with TRBD2. CDR3 size: 14 residues. CDR1 and CDR2 from the germline V gene are KGHDR and SFDVKD. The J segment lost 3 bases and the V segment lost 5 bases, leaving 0 bases of the junction unmatched. CDR3 bases: TGTGCCACCAGTGCTAGCGGGGGCTACAATGAGCAGTTCTTC. Residues: CATSASGGYNEQFF.

This chain uses TRBV21-1 with TRBJ2-1; the table assigns TRBD2, which was not confirmed against the DNA. TRBV21-1 is deemed a pseudogene. CDR3 size: 15 residues. CDR3 nucleotides: TGTGCCAGCAGCATTAGCGGGAGGGCCCGGAATGAGCAGTTCTTC. It specifies CASSISGRARNEQFF.

There are a few counts of this clonotype. This chain joins TRBV20-1 and TRBJ2-3, with 9 positions matching TRBD2. J was trimmed by 5 bases and V by 2 bases; bases with no gene match: 8. The CDR3 is 15 residues long. The germline CDR1 and CDR2 sequences are DFQATT and SNEGSKA (reference sequence). The CDR3 bases are TGCAGTGCTAGACCTGCGGGGGGGCCAATAGATACGCAGTATTTT. This sequence encodes CSARPAGGPIDTQYF.

The chain is built from TRBV4-1 and TRBJ2-7; a weak D match, TRBD1 (6 bases). The CDR3 has 15 amino acids. Trimming cost V 1 base and J 2 bases, with 12 bases left between them. Germline lookup yields CDR1 MGHRA and CDR2 YSYEKL. CDR3 protein: CASSQVPGDPYEQYF. The CDR3 DNA reads as TGCGCCAGCAGCCAAGTTCCAGGGGATCCCTACGAGCAGTACTTC.

The chain is built from TRBV12-3 or TRBV12-4 and TRBJ2-1; no clear D. This CDR3 has 11 residues. Trimming removed 5 bases from V and 9 bases from J, with 8 bases in between. The CDR3 bases are TGTGCCAGCAGTGTCAGGTTTGAGCAGTTCTTC. Its translation is CASSVRFEQFF.

The rearrangement uses TRBV4-1 and TRBJ2-1; TRBD2 agrees at 12 bases. The germline V gene has CDR1 MGHRA and CDR2 YSYEKL. The V gene end was trimmed by 1 base and the J gene end by 4 bases; junction bases not matched to a gene: 5. This CDR3 region has 17 residues. CDR3 protein: CASSQGGLAGSYNEQFF. The CDR3 nucleotides read TGCGCCAGCAGCCAAGGTGGACTAGCGGGGAGTTACAATGAGCAGTTCTTC.

V gene TRBV13 combines with J gene TRBJ1-1; D possibly corresponds to TRBD1 (5 bases). Germline V gene sequence: CDR1 PRHDT, CDR2 FYEKMQ (reference sequence). CDR3 length equals 16 residues. V dropped 2 bases and J dropped 5 bases, with 18 bases sitting between them. This CDR3 is CASSLLRDLERTEAFF. The CDR3 region has the DNA TGTGCCAGCAGCTTACTCCGGGACTTAGAAAGGACTGAAGCTTTCTTT.

This clonotype was observed a handful of times. This chain links TRBV18 with TRBJ2-2; tentative D call: TRBD2 (5 bases). Trimming cost V 2 bases and J 5 bases, with 12 bases left between them. The germline gives CDR1 KGHSH, CDR2 LQKENI. This CDR3 is 15 amino acids long. CDR3: CASSPETTLTGELFF. For the CDR3, the DNA is TGTGCCAGCTCACCAGAGACTACTCTTACCGGGGAGCTGTTTTTT.

The rearrangement uses TRBV6-2 or TRBV6-3 and TRBJ2-7; no firm D call. The CDR3 has 14 residues. V was cut by 6 bases and J by 7 bases, with 19 bases left in between. Per the germline V gene, CDR1 is MNHEY and CDR2 is SVGEGT. The CDR3 spells CASSRAASVREQYF. CDR3 bases: TGTGCCAGCAGCCGGGCGGCTTCTGTTCGGGAGCAGTACTTC.

This clonotype has at least ten counts. The chain combines TRBV9 with TRBJ2-1, with D hard to call. V lost 3 bases, J lost 8 bases, and 9 bases lay in between. This CDR3 has 12 residues. In germline, CDR1 is SGDLS, CDR2 YYNGEE. CDR3 protein: CASSARTYEQFF. The CDR3 DNA reads as TGTGCCAGCAGCGCCCGGACCTATGAGCAGTTCTTC.

This clonotype was observed a few times. The V gene is TRBV6-2 or TRBV6-3, the J gene TRBJ2-7, with TRBD2 matching over 7 bases. Trimming took 5 bases from V and 2 from J; bases not matched to a gene: 9. The CDR3 consists of 15 residues. Germline V gives CDR1 MNHEY, CDR2 SVGEGT. The CDR3 reads CASSPLMAGAYEQYF. DNA of the CDR3: TGTGCCAGCAGTCCACTAATGGCGGGGGCCTACGAGCAGTACTTC.

The chain links TRBV6-2 or TRBV6-3 to TRBJ2-7; D may be TRBD1 (6 bases). The germline gives CDR1 MNHEY, CDR2 SVGEGT. Trimming left V 6 bases short and J 7 bases short, with 13 bases between. This CDR3 region has 12 residues. CDR3 nucleotides: TGTGCCAGCAGGCCAGGGGTATGGGAGCAGTACTTC. It specifies CASRPGVWEQYF.

V is TRBV7-3 and J is TRBJ2-4, with D tentatively TRBD2 (6 bases). V was cut by 1 base and J by 9 bases, with 10 bases left in between. Germline V gene data show CDR1 as SGHTA and CDR2 as FQGTGA. CDR3 length: 13 amino acids. Here the CDR3 DNA reads TGTGCCAGCAGCTTAAATACCGGGGGCATTCAGTACTTC. This translates into CASSLNTGGIQYF. The variable domain in full, completed from reference TRBV7-3 and TRBJ2-4, reads GAGVSQTPSNKVTEKGKYVELRCDPISGHTALYWYRQSLGQGPEFLIYFQGTGAADDSGLPNDRFFAVRPEGSVSTLKIQRTERGDSAVYLCASSLNTGGIQYFGAGTRLSVL.

This clonotype has a handful of counts. The chain employs TRBV7-6 and TRBJ1-2; 10 bases map to TRBD1. The CDR3 covers 15 residues. Germline V CDR1 and CDR2: SGHVS, FNYEAQ. Trimming at V came to 2 bases and at J to 8 bases, leaving 8 bases not matched to a gene. The CDR3 DNA is TGTGCCAGCAGCTTAATCGCGACAGGGGGCACAGGCTACACCTTC. It is translated as CASSLIATGGTGYTF.

With regard to this clonotype: The junction does not match germline at one end; this may be a read error. CDR3 amino acids: CASSLAGGPGNF. DNA of the CDR3: TGTGCCAGCAGCCTAGCGGGAGGGCCAGGGAACTTC. The chain uses TRBV12-3 or TRBV12-4 and TRBJ2-1, with TRBD2 matching 12 bases. There are 12 residues in the CDR3.

This clonotype was seen a few times. The J gene is TRBJ2-7, the V gene TRBV27; 9 bases fit TRBD2. Germline assignment: CDR1 MNHEY and CDR2 SMNVEV (reference sequence). The CDR3 sequence is 14 residues long. J gave up 0 bases and V 6 bases, and 3 bases lay outside the gene matches. The chain's CDR3 is CASRLRGGSYEQYF. As DNA, the CDR3 is TGTGCCAGCAGATTGCGGGGGGGCTCCTACGAGCAGTACTTC.

This sequence joins TRBV2 and TRBJ2-5; weak D call: TRBD2 (6 bases). Germline CDR1 SNHLY, CDR2 FYNNEI. Trimming removed 7 bases from V and 0 bases from J, with 9 bases in between. This CDR3 is 13 amino acids long. The chain's CDR3 is CASKERDQETQYF. In DNA form, the CDR3 reads TGTGCCAGCAAGGAGCGGGACCAAGAGACCCAGTACTTC.

About this clonotype itself: A junction end diverges from the germline sequence, so it may reflect a read error. The CDR3 spells CASSLQGAGETHYF. The CDR3 bases are TGTGCCAGCAGTTTACAGGGGGCGGGAGAGACCCATTACTTC. The rearrangement links TRBV27 to TRBJ2-5; D is perhaps TRBD1 (8 bases). CDR3 length: 14 amino acids. Germline V CDR1 and CDR2: MNHEY, SMNVEV (reference sequence).

In its sample, this clonotype was seen a few times. This chain connects TRBV7-3 to TRBJ2-3; TRBD1 agrees at 8 bases. CDR1 is SGHTA and CDR2 is FQGTGA in the germline V gene. The trim removed 5 bases at V and 5 bases at J, leaving 12 bases unmatched. The CDR3 has 16 residues. CDR3 loop: CASSQGQGSMIDTQYF. Written as DNA, the CDR3 is TGTGCCAGCAGCCAAGGACAGGGCAGTATGATAGATACGCAGTATTTT.

The V and J genes are TRBV6-6 and TRBJ2-7; 8 positions match TRBD1. The V gene end was trimmed by 7 bases and the J gene end by 6 bases; junction bases not matched to a gene: 11. Germline V CDR1 and CDR2: MNHNY, SVGAGI (reference sequence). The CDR3 is 14 amino acids. CDR3 sequence (DNA): TGTGCCAGCACCTACGGGACAGGATCGCTCGAGCAGTACTTC. Translating it yields CASTYGTGSLEQYF.

This clonotype was detected a few times. The chain joins TRBV27 to TRBJ2-4, with 8 bases that match TRBD1. The CDR3 sequence is 19 residues long. The junction had 16 bases not matched to a gene; V was cut back by 3 bases and J by 3 bases. Germline values: CDR1 MNHEY, CDR2 SMNVEV (reference sequence). The CDR3 DNA is TGTGCCAGCAGTTTCCCTCCTCTATACAGGGGGTCTAGCAAAAACATTCAGTACTTC. Translating it yields CASSFPPLYRGSSKNIQYF.

This clonotype has only a few counts. The chain employs TRBV29-1 and TRBJ1-2, with no clear D. The CDR3 covers 11 residues. Looked up from germline, CDR1 is SQVTM and CDR2 is ANQGSEA. The V gene lost 2 bases and the J gene lost 4 bases, with 5 bases spanning the gap. CDR3 DNA sequence: TGCAGCGTTGAAAGCGCCTATGGCTACACCTTC. Translated, it gives CSVESAYGYTF.

In its sample, this clonotype was seen a few times. The chain is built from TRBV7-3 and TRBJ2-7; 8 bases line up with TRBD2. From germline, CDR1 is SGHTA and CDR2 FQGTGA. The CDR3 length is 15 residues. The V and J ends lost 1 base and 2 bases, in that order; junction bases with no gene match: 4. The CDR3 here is CASSLNSGLAYEQYF. The CDR3 DNA follows: TGTGCCAGCAGCTTAAACTCGGGACTAGCCTACGAGCAGTACTTC.

The chain is built from TRBV15 and TRBJ2-5; maybe TRBD1 (5 bases). V was shortened by 1 base and J by 2 bases, with 17 bases between the two germline ends. The CDR3 sequence is 17 residues long. Per germline, CDR1 LNHNV and CDR2 YYDKDF (reference sequence). This chain's CDR3 is CATSRGPVQADQETQYF. Here the CDR3 DNA reads TGTGCCACCAGCAGAGGACCCGTACAGGCCGATCAAGAGACCCAGTACTTC.

This CDR3 is CASSLEPGQGGETQYF. CDR3 sequence (DNA): TGTGCCAGCAGCTTAGAACCGGGACAGGGTGGCGAGACCCAGTACTTC. This chain links TRBV7-9 with TRBJ2-5; 9 positions agree with TRBD1. Trimming took 1 base from V and 5 from J; bases not matched to a gene: 8. This CDR3 has 16 residues. Germline lookup yields CDR1 SEHNR and CDR2 FQNEAQ (reference sequence).

A few counts support this clonotype. V and J are TRBV29-1 and TRBJ2-1; D uncertain. Per germline, CDR1 SQVTM and CDR2 ANQGSEA. The V and J ends lost 5 bases and 7 bases respectively, with 24 bases between them. CDR3 length equals 16 residues. Here the CDR3 reads CSVNSRSLAQGNEQFF. CDR3 nucleotides: TGCAGCGTTAACTCAAGAAGTCTGGCACAAGGGAATGAGCAGTTCTTC.

The table lists this clonotype with a few counts. The V and J genes are TRBV15 and TRBJ2-1; D might be TRBD1 or TRBD2, each matching 5 bases. V shed 0 bases and J shed 7 bases, with 16 bases lying between them. The CDR3 is 16 amino acids. Germline CDR1 reads LNHNV; CDR2 reads YYDKDF (reference sequence). CDR3 bases: TGTGCCACCAGCAGAGATCGTATTGGGGGAGAAAATGAGCAGTTCTTC. Its protein is CATSRDRIGGENEQFF.

The chain has TRBV7-6 and TRBJ2-2, with TRBD1 identical over 12 bases. CDR3 length: 18 residues. V shed 5 bases, J shed 4 bases, and the junction held 11 bases outside the gene matches. Germline V gene sequence: CDR1 SGHVS, CDR2 FNYEAQ. In DNA form, the CDR3 reads TGTGCCAGCAGCCCCATCCCGGGACAGGGGGCTCGCACCGGGGAGCTGTTTTTT. This translates into CASSPIPGQGARTGELFF. The full variable domain, with the rest looked up from reference TRBV7-6 and TRBJ2-2, is GAGVSQSPRYKVTKRGQDVALRCDPISGHVSLYWYRQALGQGPEFLTYFNYEAQQDKSGLPNDRFSAERPEGSISTLTIQRTEQRDSAMYRCASSPIPGQGARTGELFFGEGSRLTVL.